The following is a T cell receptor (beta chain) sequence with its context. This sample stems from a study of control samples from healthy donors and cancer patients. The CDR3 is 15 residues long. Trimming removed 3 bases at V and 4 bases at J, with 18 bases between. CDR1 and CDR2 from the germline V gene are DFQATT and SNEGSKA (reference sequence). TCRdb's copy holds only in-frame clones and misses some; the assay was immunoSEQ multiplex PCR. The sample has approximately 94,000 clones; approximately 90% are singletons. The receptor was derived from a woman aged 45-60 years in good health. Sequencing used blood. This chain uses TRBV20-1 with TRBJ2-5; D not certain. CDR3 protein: CSASLSPRFRETQYF. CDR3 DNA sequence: TGCAGTGCTAGTTTAAGCCCCAGATTTCGAGAGACCCAGTACTTC.